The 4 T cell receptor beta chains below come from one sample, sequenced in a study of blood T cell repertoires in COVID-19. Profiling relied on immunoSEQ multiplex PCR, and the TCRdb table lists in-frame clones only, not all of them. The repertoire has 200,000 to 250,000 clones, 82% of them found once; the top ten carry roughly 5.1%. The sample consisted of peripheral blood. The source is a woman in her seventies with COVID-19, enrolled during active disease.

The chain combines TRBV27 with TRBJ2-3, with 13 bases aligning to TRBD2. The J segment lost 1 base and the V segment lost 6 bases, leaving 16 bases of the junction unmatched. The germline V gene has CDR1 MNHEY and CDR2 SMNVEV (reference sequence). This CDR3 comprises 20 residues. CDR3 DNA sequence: TGTGCCAGCAGCCTTACCCGGACTAGCGGGAGTGGGGGCGGCACAGATACGCAGTATTTT. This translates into CASSLTRTSGSGGGTDTQYF.

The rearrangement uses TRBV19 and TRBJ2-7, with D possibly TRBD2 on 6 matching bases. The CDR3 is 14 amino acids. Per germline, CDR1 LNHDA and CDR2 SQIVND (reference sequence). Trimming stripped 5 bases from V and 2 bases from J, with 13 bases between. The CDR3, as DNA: TGTGCCAGTAGTCCGGGACTCAATGCCTACGAGCAGTACTTC. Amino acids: CASSPGLNAYEQYF.

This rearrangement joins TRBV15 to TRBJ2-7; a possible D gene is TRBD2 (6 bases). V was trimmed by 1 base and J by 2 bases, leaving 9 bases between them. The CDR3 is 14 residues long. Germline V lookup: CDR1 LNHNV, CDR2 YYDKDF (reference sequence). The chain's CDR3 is CATSRAGLTYEQYF. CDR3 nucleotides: TGTGCCACCAGCAGAGCAGGACTAACCTACGAGCAGTACTTC.

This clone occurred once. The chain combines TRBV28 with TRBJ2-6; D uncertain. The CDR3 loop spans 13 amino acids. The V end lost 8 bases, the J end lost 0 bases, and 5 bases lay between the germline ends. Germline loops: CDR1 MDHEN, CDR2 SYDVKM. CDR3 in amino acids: CASYYSGANVLTF. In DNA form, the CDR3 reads TGTGCCAGCTACTACTCTGGGGCCAACGTCCTGACTTTC.